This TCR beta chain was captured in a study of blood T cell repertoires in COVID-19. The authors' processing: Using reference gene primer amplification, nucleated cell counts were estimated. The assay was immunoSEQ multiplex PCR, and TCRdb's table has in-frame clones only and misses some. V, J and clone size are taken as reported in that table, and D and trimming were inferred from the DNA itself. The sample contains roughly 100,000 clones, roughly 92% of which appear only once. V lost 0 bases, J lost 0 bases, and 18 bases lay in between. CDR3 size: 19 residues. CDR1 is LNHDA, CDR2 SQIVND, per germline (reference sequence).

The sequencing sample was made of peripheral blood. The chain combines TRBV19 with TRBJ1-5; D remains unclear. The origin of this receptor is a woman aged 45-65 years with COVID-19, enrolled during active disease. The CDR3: CASSIERGALRSSNQPQHF. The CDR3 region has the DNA TGTGCCAGTAGTATAGAGCGGGGAGCGTTAAGATCTAGCAATCAGCCCCAGCATTTT.